The sequence of this T cell receptor beta chain was determined in a study of blood T cell repertoires in COVID-19. The overall study: COVID-19 samples, acute and convalescent, were from the United States, Italy and Spain.

Germline loops: CDR1 KGHSH, CDR2 LQKENI. This CDR3 comprises 14 residues. V lost 5 bases, J lost 5 bases, and 5 bases stayed unmatched. Per the authors' pipeline: Reference gene primer amplification in the assay estimated nucleated cell counts. Here immunoSEQ multiplex PCR was the method, and the copy in TCRdb shows in-frame clones only, minus some. V and J calls and clone size are given by that table; D and trimming were obtained from the DNA. The sample has roughly 40,000 clones, 79% seen once; the top ten hold 23%. This TCR was recovered from a man in his 70s with acute or convalescent COVID-19. This chain links TRBV18 with TRBJ2-2; 7 nucleotides agree with TRBD1. The sequenced sample was peripheral blood. CDR3 region: CASSSQQGTGELFF. The CDR3 DNA follows: TGTGCCAGCTCATCGCAACAGGGGACCGGGGAGCTGTTTTTT.